This T cell receptor (beta chain) emerged from a study of blood T cell repertoires in COVID-19. Looking at the study overall: Researchers got acute and convalescent COVID-19 samples from the United States, Italy and Spain. T cells, B-cell-depleted T cells, or PBMCs supplied cDNA or gDNA.

J lost 2 bases, V lost 8 bases, and 7 bases had no gene match. CDR1 is SNHLY, CDR2 FYNNEI, per germline. There are 15 residues in the CDR3. Under the authors' procedure: Reference gene primer amplification gave nucleated cell count estimates. The protocol was immunoSEQ multiplex PCR, while the TCRdb copy is restricted to in-frame clones and leaves out a portion. The DNA was the basis for D and trimming; V, J and clone size are from that table. The table includes tens of thousands of clones, about 73% detected once. Sequenced input: peripheral blood. This chain links TRBV2 with TRBJ2-5; 11 positions match TRBD2. The TCR was taken from a woman in her forties or fifties with active or convalescent COVID-19. CDR3 in amino acids: CASRLRLAGQETQYF. CDR3 in DNA: TGTGCCAGCCGACTCCGACTAGCGGGGCAAGAGACCCAGTACTTC.